Many counts were recorded for the clone carrying this TCR beta chain. Its antigen is not known. The sample comes from a study of CD8 T cells in ankylosing spondylitis. Findings of the study overall: Previous work reported some of these motif variants in the synovial fluid and blood of reactive arthritis. Within ankylosing spondylitis blood, a TCR beta motif made up of several highly homologous variants appeared to be characteristic. Reports say disease-linked clones showed up significantly more in matched ankylosing spondylitis synovial fluid.

The CDR3 consists of 13 residues. Germline loops: CDR1 SGDLS, CDR2 YYNGEE. Trimming cost V 1 base and J 1 base, with 5 bases left between them. TCRdb re-called the 5' RACE reads with MiXCR, one entry per CDR3 protein. The sample has 35,000 to 50,000 distinct CDR3 sequences, approximately 3.6% seen once. This sequence was found in a female donor with ankylosing spondylitis or in good health (not recorded which). The V and J genes are TRBV9 and TRBJ1-1; D not certain. Specimen: blood, either unsorted or a sorted T cell fraction (not recorded which). CDR3 in DNA: TGTGCCAGCAGCGTATGGGAGAACACTGAAGCTTTCTTT. Its protein is CASSVWENTEAFF.